This T cell receptor (beta chain) is from a study of blood T cell repertoires in COVID-19. Categorization into cohorts depended on clinical history that participants reported. In the source study's methods: Reference gene primer amplification yielded estimated nucleated cell counts. Sequenced by immunoSEQ multiplex PCR; TCRdb stores in-frame clones only, minus some. That table gives V, J and clone size, and the DNA gave D and trimming. The data contain some 350,000 clones, more than 70% of them singletons. The ends were cut back, 0 bases at V and 2 bases at J, with 7 bases in the middle. From germline, CDR1 is SGHRS and CDR2 YFSETQ. This CDR3 region has 14 residues.

The V and J genes are TRBV5-1 and TRBJ2-3; D gene ambiguous. Input material: PBMCs or T cells enriched from blood (not recorded which). This sequence was found in a woman aged 30 to 39 who had recovered from COVID-19. The CDR3 is CASSLGQFTDTQYF. The CDR3 coding sequence is TGCGCCAGCAGCTTGGGTCAGTTCACAGATACGCAGTATTTT.